This TCR beta chain was retrieved from a study of blood T cells in healthy people across ages. Overall study: Researchers report that template switching captured about one barcoded beta molecule per two T cells.

Ten or more counts support this clonotype. What it binds is unknown. Study-level results: Roughly linear age-related decline in beta diversity appeared, significant by age around 40. Any conclusive comparison of naive versus antigen-experienced cells was prevented by using unsorted PBMCs.

Germline lookup yields CDR1 DFQATT and CDR2 SNEGSKA (reference sequence). V shed 3 bases and J 3 bases; nucleotides not matched to a gene: 7. This CDR3 comprises 14 residues. A second PCR of about 7 to 12 cycles used a sample-barcoded 5' primer and a J-beta primer mix. TCRdb processed the 5' RACE reads anew with MiXCR; each CDR3 protein has one entry. Of hundreds of thousands of distinct CDR3 sequences detected, approximately 30% appear once; the ten largest clones hold approximately 15%. The sequenced sample was blood. This clonotype was obtained from a woman aged 80 or older in good health. The rearrangement links TRBV20-1 to TRBJ1-2, with 7 bases fitting TRBD1. The CDR3 is CSASGDSLYYGYTF. DNA of the CDR3: TGCAGTGCTAGCGGGGACAGCCTTTACTATGGCTACACCTTC.